This T cell receptor beta chain came from a study of T-cell reconstitution after alpha-beta-depleted transplantation in children. Study results and caveats: Expanded graft clones numbering several hundred reportedly gave rise to alpha-beta T cells about two months after transplant.

There are a few counts of this clonotype. The antigen remains unidentified. For TCRbeta, the library was prepared with unique molecular identifiers. One entry per CDR3 protein results from TCRdb running MiXCR on the PCR reads. Among fewer than 550,000 distinct CDR3 sequences listed, 10% to 12% were seen once. The specimen was PBMCs, mostly from graft donor cells, collected 180 days after TCRalphabeta/CD19-depleted stem cell transplant. This receptor was obtained from a female patient aged 2-10 years who had a stem cell transplant for aplastic anemia, so the T cells may come from the graft donor.

The CDR3 coding sequence is TGTGCCAGCAGTTCGGACTGGCCCCTTTCCTACGAGCAGTACTTC. Amino acid sequence: CASSSDWPLSYEQYF. This rearrangement joins TRBV6-5 to TRBJ2-7; perhaps TRBD2 as D (5 bases). The CDR3 has 15 amino acids. Germline assignment: CDR1 MNHEY and CDR2 SVGAGI. V was pared by 4 bases and J by 1 base, with 14 bases between.